What follows is one TCR beta chain and its context. Its target is unknown. These data belong to a study of T-cell reconstitution after alpha-beta-depleted transplantation in children. Overall study findings and caveats: There were some patients whose high TCRbeta diversity at day 60 came from surviving recipient T cells and thymic progenitors. From newly produced T cells came most of the T-cell counts and diversity one year after transplant. Reportedly, roughly two months post-transplant, alpha-beta T cells arose from several hundred expanded graft clones.

TCRbeta library construction was performed incorporating unique molecular identifiers. TCRdb reanalysed the PCR reads using MiXCR and keeps one entry per CDR3 protein. The data hold some 440,000 distinct CDR3 sequences, with about 16% observed a single time. Germline trimming cut 2 bases from V and 3 bases from J; bases unmatched to any gene: 2. Germline lookup yields CDR1 KGHSH and CDR2 LQKENI. CDR3 size: 15 residues. This rearrangement joins TRBV18 to TRBJ2-1, with 9 bases fitting TRBD2. The sequencing used PBMCs, mostly from graft donor cells, collected 360 days after TCRalphabeta/CD19-depleted stem cell transplant. The sequence was obtained from a boy in the first two years of life who had a stem cell transplant for Wiskott-Aldrich syndrome, so the T cells may come from the graft donor. DNA of the CDR3: TGTGCCAGCTCACCAAAAGCGGGGGGCTACAATGAGCAGTTCTTC. Encoded protein: CASSPKAGGYNEQFF.